These 9 T cell receptor beta chains originate from one sample sequenced in a study of blood T cell repertoires in COVID-19. This table comes from immunoSEQ multiplex PCR, and its TCRdb copy is limited to in-frame clones, with some not included. The sample lists over 200,000 clones, around 90% occurring once. Sequenced sample: PBMCs or T cells enriched from blood (not recorded which). The source of these receptors is a human donor in a cohort exposed to, infected with or recovered from COVID-19 (not recorded which). The donor label of this sample is uncertain.

The chain is built from TRBV19 and TRBJ2-2; tentatively, D is TRBD1 (6 bases). CDR3 size: 15 residues. Germline V CDR1 and CDR2: LNHDA, SQIVND (reference sequence). The V end lost 5 bases, the J end lost 1 base, and 11 bases lay between the germline ends. CDR3 residues: CASSPATGNTGELFF. The CDR3 region has the DNA TGTGCCAGTAGTCCGGCGACAGGGAACACCGGGGAGCTGTTTTTT.

A single count supports this clone. V is TRBV28 and J is TRBJ1-2; TRBD1 might be the D (5 bases). Deletions cut 7 bases from V and 5 bases from J, with 20 bases between. Per germline, CDR1 MDHEN and CDR2 SYDVKM. The CDR3 runs to 15 residues. In nucleotides, the CDR3 is TGTGCCAGCACCCGGGAGGGACTAATAATTTATGGCTACACCTTC. Protein sequence: CASTREGLIIYGYTF.

The chain is built from TRBV6-5 and TRBJ1-3; D is possibly TRBD1 (6 bases). The CDR3 has 13 residues. V lost 8 bases to trimming and J lost 4 bases, with 12 bases between them. Germline assignment: CDR1 MNHEY and CDR2 SVGAGI. In DNA, the CDR3 is TGTGCCAGCCTCTCGAGGGGGGGAAACACCATATATTTT. Its protein is CASLSRGGNTIYF.

This clone was seen a single time. V usage is TRBV27 and J usage is TRBJ2-1, with no clear D. Germline CDR1 MNHEY, CDR2 SMNVEV (reference sequence). CDR3 length: 13 amino acids. Trimming took off 6 bases at V and 6 bases at J, with 12 bases between the two ends. Here the CDR3 reads CASRLGLINEQFF. The CDR3 region has the DNA TGTGCCAGCAGGCTCGGGTTGATCAATGAGCAGTTCTTC.

V is TRBV10-1 and J is TRBJ2-2; D perhaps matches TRBD2 (5 bases). Germline CDR1 WNHNN, CDR2 SYGVQD (reference sequence). The CDR3 has 12 amino acids. The V and J ends lost 5 bases and 8 bases respectively, with 9 bases between them. The CDR3 is CASSQTTGELFF. In nucleotides, the CDR3 is TGCGCCAGCAGTCAGACTACTGGGGAGCTGTTTTTT.

This clone was counted a few times. Other DNA sequences from this sample encode an identical CDR3 as well. The chain employs TRBV12-3 or TRBV12-4 and TRBJ1-2; a weak D match, TRBD1 (5 bases). The CDR3 contains 13 residues. V lost 6 bases and J lost 4, with 12 bases in between. CDR3 coding DNA: TGTGCCAGCAGCTCTGACAGCCCCTATGGCTACACCTTC. Translating it yields CASSSDSPYGYTF.

The rearrangement uses TRBV7-9 and TRBJ2-2; tentatively, D is TRBD1 (5 bases). The CDR3 is 16 amino acids. Looked up from germline, CDR1 is SEHNR and CDR2 is FQNEAQ (reference sequence). The V end lost 5 bases, the J end lost 6 bases, and 19 bases lay between the germline ends. CDR3 in DNA: TGTGCCAGCAGCCCCCCCGTAGCAGGGATCGCCGGGGAGCTGTTTTTT. As protein: CASSPPVAGIAGELFF.

This CDR3 is CASSLGGGSDLIKETQYF. The DNA for the CDR3 is TGTGCCAGCAGCTTAGGGGGTGGTAGCGACCTCATAAAAGAGACCCAGTACTTC. The chain couples TRBV7-8 to TRBJ2-5; D is perhaps TRBD2 (5 bases). The CDR3 has 18 amino acids. Germline CDR1 reads SGHVS; CDR2 reads FQNEAQ. V was cut by 1 base and J by 3 bases, with 21 bases left in between.

The gene calls are TRBV9 and TRBJ2-5; 7 bases are a match to TRBD2. The germline V gene has CDR1 SGDLS and CDR2 YYNGEE. Trimming took 2 bases from V and 1 from J; bases not matched to a gene: 5. This CDR3 region has 15 residues. The CDR3 region is CASSVQGGGQETQYF. DNA of the CDR3: TGTGCCAGCAGCGTGCAGGGCGGGGGCCAAGAGACCCAGTACTTC.